A selection of T cell receptor beta chains follows, all from one sample in a study of STAT5B mutations in CD4+ large granular lymphocyte leukemia. Some clones are missing from TCRdb's copy, which holds only in-frame ones; the method was immunoSEQ multiplex PCR. The table lists fewer than 40,000 clones, around two thirds of them singletons. Input material: CD4+ T cells from blood buffy coats. The receptors stem from a human donor in good health. The CDR3 runs from the conserved cysteine through the conserved F or W. D genes are given only for firm matches. Clone size appears in some rows only: once, few, many, or a class for an expanded clone.

size	V	J	D	DNA	CDR3
few	TRBV7-9	TRBJ2-7	.	TGTATTTTCGGGGACGGACCCTACGAGCAGTACTTC	CIFGDGPYEQYF
.	TRBV20-1	TRBJ1-3	.	TGCAGTGCCCAGGAGGGAGCTCGCGGGGTATTT	CSAQEGARGVF
.	TRBV6-5	TRBJ1-2	TRBD1	TGTGCCAGCAGTTCAGGACAGGGTGGTAGGCGCTTC	CASSSGQGGRRF
few	TRBV4-1	TRBJ2-1	.	TGCGCCAGCAGCCAAGACCCTTACAATGAGCAGTTCTTC	CASSQDPYNEQFF
.	TRBV18	TRBJ1-1	.	TGTGCCAGCTCACCAGGGCGGGGCATGAACACTGAAGCTTTCTTT	CASSPGRGMNTEAFF
.	TRBV16	TRBJ1-1	.	TGTGCCAGCAGCCAATTCTCAGAAGCTTTCTTT	CASSQFSEAFF
.	TRBV11-1	TRBJ2-7	TRBD2	TGTGCCAGCAGCACGGGGACGGGACTAGCGGGGGAAGAGCAGTACTTC	CASSTGTGLAGEEQYF
.	TRBV14	TRBJ1-1	TRBD1	TGTGCCAGCAGCCCCGGGACAGGGAACACTGAAGCTTTCTTT	CASSPGTGNTEAFF
.	TRBV18	TRBJ2-3	.	TGTGCCAGCTCACCTTCCGACAGGATAAGCACAGATACGCAGTATTTT	CASSPSDRISTDTQYF
few	TRBV4-1	TRBJ1-2	.	TGCGCCAGCAGCCAAGATGGGGCAGCGAGTGGCTACACCTTC	CASSQDGAASGYTF
.	TRBV5-1	TRBJ2-5	.	TGCGCCAGCAGCTCTCCCCCCCGGGCCAAGGAAGAGACCCAGTACTTC	CASSSPPRAKEETQYF
.	TRBV6-4	TRBJ2-1	TRBD1	TGTGCCAGCAGTACCGGACAGGGGGGGCCCAATGAGCAGTTCTTC	CASSTGQGGPNEQFF
once	TRBV18	TRBJ2-2	TRBD2	TGTGCCAGCTCACCCCTAGCGGGGGCCGGTACCGGGGAGCTGTTTTTT	CASSPLAGAGTGELFF
.	TRBV6-6	TRBJ2-7	.	TGTGCCAGCTCGCAGGGTCCCTACGAGCAGTACTTC	CASSQGPYEQYF
.	TRBV5-4	TRBJ2-3	.	TGTGCCAGCAGCTTGGGACTTAGCACAGATACGCAGTATTTT	CASSLGLSTDTQYF
.	TRBV7-2	TRBJ1-2	TRBD1	TGTGCCAGCAGCTTAGATGGGACAGGGGGCGTCGGCAACTATGGCTACACCTTC	CASSLDGTGGVGNYGYTF
.	TRBV2	TRBJ1-2	.	TGTGCCAGCAGTGTTACGGGGGCGGTCTATGGCTACACCTTC	CASSVTGAVYGYTF
once	TRBV7-9	TRBJ2-2	.	TGTGCCCCTGTGGTGCGTGGCACCGGGGAGCTGTTTTTT	CAPVVRGTGELFF
once	TRBV7-7	TRBJ2-2	TRBD1	TGTGCTAGCAGCTTAGGGGGCTCCGGGGAGCTGTTTTTT	CASSLGGSGELFF
.	TRBV18	TRBJ2-7	.	TGTGCCAGCTCACCATTGCAATCAGGACCTTCCTACGAGCAGTACTTC	CASSPLQSGPSYEQYF
.	TRBV18	TRBJ2-5	.	TGTGCCAGCCACGACGTGGGCAGAGCACAAGAGACCCAGTACTTC	CASHDVGRAQETQYF
.	TRBV30	TRBJ1-5	.	TGTGCCTGGACGTATAGCAATCAGCCCCAGCATTTT	CAWTYSNQPQHF
.	TRBV19	TRBJ1-4	.	TGTGCCAGTACCCCGACAGCTAGCGCAACTAATGAAAAACTGTTTTTT	CASTPTASATNEKLFF
few	TRBV9	TRBJ1-2	.	TGTGCCAGCAGCGTTGAAGACGTCGACTATGGCTACACCTTC	CASSVEDVDYGYTF
.	TRBV11-2	TRBJ2-1	.	TGTGCCAGCAGCTTGGAACGCTCACAGGGAATTGAGCAGTTCTTC	CASSLERSQGIEQFF
.	TRBV7-7	TRBJ2-5	TRBD1	TGTGCTAGCAGCCGGAGCGTACTACAGGGGCGCGGGACCCAGTACTTC	CASSRSVLQGRGTQYF
.	TRBV7-2	TRBJ1-1	.	TGTGCCAGCAGCTTAACGGGGACGGCTGCCGAAGCTTTCTTT	CASSLTGTAAEAFF
.	TRBV30	TRBJ2-2	TRBD1	TGTGCCTCGGGACAGGTCGAGCTGTTTTTT	CASGQVELFF
.	TRBV6-1	TRBJ1-2	.	TGTGCCAGCACCCCGGGCGGTAACTATGGCTACACCTTC	CASTPGGNYGYTF
.	TRBV6-6	TRBJ2-7	.	TGTGCCAGCAGCTATACTGCACTCTACGAGCAGTACTTC	CASSYTALYEQYF
.	TRBV5-4	TRBJ2-1	.	TGTGCCAGCAGCCCGGTGGGGGCCTACAATGAGCAGTTCTTC	CASSPVGAYNEQFF
few	TRBV6-6	TRBJ1-5	.	TGTGCCAGCAGTCTCCGGGACGGGCAAAGCAATCAGCCCCAGCATTTT	CASSLRDGQSNQPQHF
.	TRBV27	TRBJ1-6	.	TGTGCCAGCAGTTGGGGGGAACCCGGGACAAGCTATAATTCACCCCTCCACTTT	CASSWGEPGTSYNSPLHF
.	TRBV5-6	TRBJ1-2	.	TGTGCCAGCAGCCTCAAAGGGAGTGGCTACACCTTC	CASSLKGSGYTF
.	TRBV15	TRBJ2-4	TRBD2	TGTGCCACCAGCGGGACACGGGGGGGCCAGGTTAGCGTTGACAAAAACATTCAGTACTTC	CATSGTRGGQVSVDKNIQYF
.	TRBV27	TRBJ1-1	.	TGTGCCAGCAGTTTATTAGGGCGGGGAGAAGAAGCTTTCTTT	CASSLLGRGEEAFF
few	TRBV2	TRBJ1-2	TRBD1	TGTGCCAGCAGTGAACTAGCGGACAGGGTGGGCTACACCTTC	CASSELADRVGYTF
.	TRBV29-1	TRBJ1-3	.	TGCAGCGTTGATTCGGGAAGCTCTGGAAACACCATATATTTT	CSVDSGSSGNTIYF
.	TRBV30	TRBJ1-1	.	TGTGCCTGGAGAAGATTTATGAACACTGAAGCTTTCTTT	CAWRRFMNTEAFF
.	TRBV2	TRBJ2-3	TRBD2	TGTGCCAGCAGTGAAATGGCGGGGGGGATCACAGATACGCAGTATTTT	CASSEMAGGITDTQYF
.	TRBV19	TRBJ2-1	TRBD2	TGTGCCAGTAGCGCGGGACTAGCGGGAGGCGATGAGCAGTTCTTC	CASSAGLAGGDEQFF
.	TRBV19	TRBJ1-4	TRBD1	TGTGCCGTGGGGACAGCTAAGGAAAAACTGTTTTTT	CAVGTAKEKLFF